What follows are 14 T cell receptor beta chains derived from one specimen sequenced in a study of post-analysis software for immune sequencing data. General study points: Among five TRBV segments more frequent in patients than controls were TRBV5-6, TRBV5-1 and TRBV20-1.

Their target antigens are unknown. Tagging with unique molecular identifiers was a feature of the TCR beta cDNA libraries. One entry per CDR3 protein results from TCRdb running MiXCR on the PCR reads. The sample carries under 900,000 distinct CDR3 sequences, approximately 57% recorded once. Sample: blood. These receptor sequences come from a girl under 18 with multiple sclerosis.

This clonotype was picked up a small number of times. CDR3 sequence reads: CASNLATYNEQFF. The CDR3, as DNA: TGCGCCAGCAACCTAGCGACCTACAATGAGCAGTTCTTC. The rearrangement joins TRBV5-1 to TRBJ2-1; possibly TRBD2 for D (6 bases). This CDR3 contains 13 residues. The V end lost 6 bases, the J end lost 2 bases, and 9 bases lay between the germline ends. Germline V gene sequence: CDR1 SGHRS, CDR2 YFSETQ.

The chain joins TRBV7-2 to TRBJ2-6; no firm D call. Germline assignment: CDR1 SGHTA and CDR2 FQGNSA. This CDR3 spans 14 amino acids. With 5 bases removed from V and 3 bases from J, the gap between germline ends came to 8 bases. This CDR3 reads CASSPRNGANVLTF. CDR3 in DNA: TGTGCCAGCAGCCCCCGCAATGGGGCCAACGTCCTGACTTTC. The entire variable domain, with the rest obtained from reference TRBV7-2 and TRBJ2-6, is as follows: GAGVSQSPSNKVTEKGKDVELRCDPISGHTALYWYRQSLGQGLEFLIYFQGNSAPDKSGLPSDRFSAERTGGSVSTLTIQRTQQEDSAVYLCASSPRNGANVLTFGAGSRLTVL.

The chain uses TRBV10-3 and TRBJ2-7; no firm D call. V was cut by 2 bases and J by 2 bases, with 7 bases left in between. Germline CDR1 is ENHRY and CDR2 is SYGVKD. The CDR3 has 13 residues. The CDR3 loop reads CAISEGHAYEQYF. The CDR3, as DNA: TGTGCCATCAGTGAGGGCCACGCCTACGAGCAGTACTTC.

CDR3: CASSGGQEYNEQFF. Written as DNA, the CDR3 is TGTGCCAGCAGTGGGGGGCAGGAGTACAATGAGCAGTTCTTC. The chain couples TRBV2 to TRBJ2-1; a weak D match, TRBD1 (6 bases). CDR3 length: 14 residues. The V end lost 4 bases, the J end lost 4 bases, and 11 bases lay between the germline ends. The germline V gene encodes CDR1 SNHLY and CDR2 FYNNEI.

This chain connects TRBV7-8 to TRBJ1-2; D ambiguous. CDR1 and CDR2 from the germline V gene are SGHVS and FQNEAQ. Between the trimmed V and J ends, which lost 0 bases and 5 bases, there was a span of 13 bases. The CDR3 consists of 15 residues. CDR3 sequence (DNA): TGTGCCAGCAGCTTAGCGTTTAGAGAGGAGTATGGCTACACCTTC. It translates to CASSLAFREEYGYTF.

The V call is TRBV29-1, the J call TRBJ1-1; a possible D gene is TRBD1 (5 bases). The CDR3 is 14 residues long. In germline, CDR1 is SQVTM, CDR2 ANQGSEA. With 2 bases removed from V and 0 bases from J, the gap between germline ends came to 10 bases. The CDR3 DNA is TGCAGCGTTGAATTGCAGGGACTGAACACTGAAGCTTTCTTT. Encoded protein: CSVELQGLNTEAFF.

This clonotype has just a few counts. This rearrangement joins TRBV29-1 to TRBJ2-5; D not resolved. V gave up 4 bases and J gave up 4 bases, with 10 bases separating them. Germline CDR1 reads SQVTM; CDR2 reads ANQGSEA. The CDR3 sequence is 12 residues long. In DNA form, the CDR3 reads TGCAGCGTTGTGGTCAGAAGAGAGACCCAGTACTTC. It codes for CSVVVRRETQYF.

With respect to this clonotype: A junction boundary mismatches the germline segment, possibly from a read error. This rearrangement joins TRBV29-1 to TRBJ2-5; D may be TRBD2 (6 bases). The CDR3 contains 14 residues. Germline CDR1 is SQVTM and CDR2 is ANQGSEA. The CDR3 spells CSLDLGGRGETQYF. The CDR3 DNA reads as TGCAGCCTTGACCTGGGGGGAAGGGGAGAGACCCAGTACTTC.

The V call is TRBV5-1, the J call TRBJ1-2, with 10 bases matching TRBD1. There are 17 residues in the CDR3. Losses at the gene ends were 4 bases for V and 6 bases for J; bases not matched to a gene: 15. Germline-derived CDR1 and CDR2 are SGHRS and YFSETQ. The CDR3 DNA sequence: TGCGCCAGCAGCCCGGGGACAGGGGATACAATCTATCATGGCTACACCTTC. Its protein is CASSPGTGDTIYHGYTF.

This chain connects TRBV29-1 to TRBJ2-7; no definite D call. The CDR3 spans 10 residues. Germline CDR1 SQVTM, CDR2 ANQGSEA. V dropped 6 bases and J dropped 7 bases, with 10 bases sitting between them. The CDR3 region is CSVGVAEQYF. In DNA, the CDR3 is TGCAGCGTCGGTGTCGCGGAGCAGTACTTC.

The V gene is TRBV2, the J gene TRBJ1-1; D remains unclear. The CDR3 covers 14 residues. The V end was cut by 5 bases, the J end by 4 bases, with 14 bases between. From germline, CDR1 is SNHLY and CDR2 FYNNEI. The CDR3 nucleotides are TGTGCCAGCAGTTTGACCGACCTGGGCACTGAAGCTTTCTTT. This sequence encodes CASSLTDLGTEAFF.

This clonotype was observed a handful of times. CDR3 DNA sequence: TGCGCCACCGGGACAGGGGGCTCTGGGGCCAACGTCCTGACTTTC. It is translated as CATGTGGSGANVLTF. V gene TRBV5-1 combines with J gene TRBJ2-6; 11 nucleotides align to TRBD1. V was pared by 9 bases and J by 0 bases, with 2 bases of the junction left unmatched. This CDR3 is 15 amino acids long. In germline, CDR1 is SGHRS, CDR2 YFSETQ. The whole variable domain, filled in from reference TRBV5-1 and TRBJ2-6, reads KAGVTQTPRYLIKTRGQQVTLSCSPISGHRSVSWYQQTPGQGLQFLFEYFSETQRNKGNFPGRFSGRQFSNSRSEMNVSTLELGDSALYLCATGTGGSGANVLTFGAGSRLTVL.

V usage is TRBV12-3 or TRBV12-4 and J usage is TRBJ2-3; 8 nucleotides align to TRBD1. J gave up 1 base and V 3 bases, and 3 bases lay outside the gene matches. This CDR3 contains 15 residues. The CDR3 DNA reads TGTGCCAGCAGTTTCGGACAGGGCCGCACAGATACGCAGTATTTT. Amino acids: CASSFGQGRTDTQYF.

This sequence joins TRBV6-5 and TRBJ2-1, with D possibly being TRBD1 or TRBD2 (5 bases each). Germline-derived CDR1 and CDR2 are MNHEY and SVGAGI. Trimming took 4 bases from V and 2 from J, leaving 9 bases between them. The CDR3 is made up of 14 amino acids. CDR3 coding DNA: TGTGCCAGCAGTTGGGGGAAACCCTACAATGAGCAGTTCTTC. Amino acids: CASSWGKPYNEQFF.